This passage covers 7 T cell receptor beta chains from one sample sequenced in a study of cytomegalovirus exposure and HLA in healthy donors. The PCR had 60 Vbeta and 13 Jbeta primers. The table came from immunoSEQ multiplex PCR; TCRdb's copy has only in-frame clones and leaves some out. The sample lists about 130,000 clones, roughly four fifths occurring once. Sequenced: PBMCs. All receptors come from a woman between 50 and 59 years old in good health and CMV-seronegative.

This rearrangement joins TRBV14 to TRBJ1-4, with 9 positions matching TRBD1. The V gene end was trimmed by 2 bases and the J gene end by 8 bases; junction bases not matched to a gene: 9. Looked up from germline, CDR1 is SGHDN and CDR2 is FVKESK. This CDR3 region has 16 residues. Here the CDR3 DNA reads TGTGCCAGCAGCCAATGGGGACAGGGCAGAAGAGAAAAACTGTTTTTT. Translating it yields CASSQWGQGRREKLFF.

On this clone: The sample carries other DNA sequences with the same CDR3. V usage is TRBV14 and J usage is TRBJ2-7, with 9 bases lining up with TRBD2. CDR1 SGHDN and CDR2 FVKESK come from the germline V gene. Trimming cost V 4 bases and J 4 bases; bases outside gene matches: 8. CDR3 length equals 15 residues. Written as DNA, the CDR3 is TGTGCCAGCAGCCCCCGGCTAGCGGGAAGGTACGAGCAGTACTTC. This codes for CASSPRLAGRYEQYF.

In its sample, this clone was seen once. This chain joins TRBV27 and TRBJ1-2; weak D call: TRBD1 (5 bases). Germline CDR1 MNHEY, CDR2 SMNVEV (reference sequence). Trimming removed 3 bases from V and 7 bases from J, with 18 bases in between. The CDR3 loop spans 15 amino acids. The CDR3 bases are TGTGCCAGCAGTTTGCAGGGCCCCGCAGGGCTTGGCTACACCTTC. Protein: CASSLQGPAGLGYTF.

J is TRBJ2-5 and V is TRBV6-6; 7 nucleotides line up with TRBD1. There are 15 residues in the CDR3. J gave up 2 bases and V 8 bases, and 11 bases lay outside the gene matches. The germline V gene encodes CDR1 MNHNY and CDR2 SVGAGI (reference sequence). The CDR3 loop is CASRGQMIVQETQYF. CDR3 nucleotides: TGTGCCAGCCGGGGACAGATGATAGTTCAAGAGACCCAGTACTTC.

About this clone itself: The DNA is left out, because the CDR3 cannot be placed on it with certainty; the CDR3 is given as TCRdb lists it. The CDR3 here is CASSIFGSGVYGYTF. V gene TRBV19 combines with J gene TRBJ1-2. CDR1 and CDR2 from the germline V gene are LNHDA and SQIVND (reference sequence). The CDR3 totals 15 residues, both ends included.

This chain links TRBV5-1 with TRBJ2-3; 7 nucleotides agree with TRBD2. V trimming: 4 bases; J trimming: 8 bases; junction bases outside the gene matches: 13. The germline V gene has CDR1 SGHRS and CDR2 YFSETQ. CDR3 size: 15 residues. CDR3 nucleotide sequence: TGCGCCAGCAGCGAGACTAGCAGCACCGTTGGTACGCAGTATTTT. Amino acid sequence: CASSETSSTVGTQYF.

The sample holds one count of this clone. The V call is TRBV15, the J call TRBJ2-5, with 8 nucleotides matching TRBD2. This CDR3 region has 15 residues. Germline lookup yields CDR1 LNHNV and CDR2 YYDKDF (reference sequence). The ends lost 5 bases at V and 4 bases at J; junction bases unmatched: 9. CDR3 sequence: CATSVEREFGETQYF. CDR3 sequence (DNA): TGTGCCACCAGCGTTGAGCGGGAGTTTGGAGAGACCCAGTACTTC.